The entry that follows covers one TCR beta chain sequence. Its antigen is as yet unknown. The data were taken from a study of graft-versus-host responses after intestinal transplantation. About the research overall: Anti-thymocyte globulin served as induction for all recipients, who then took tacrolimus and steroids for about three years. Study-level findings and limits: Where graft-donor T cell macrochimerism was present, patients had high graft-versus-host to host-versus-graft clonal ratios in allografts. Some GvH clones appeared in ileal mucosa or blood before recipient bone marrow.

The repertoire was sequenced with immunoSEQ multiplex PCR; TCRdb's copy has only in-frame clones and lacks some. The sample contains approximately 12,000 clones, around four fifths of which appear only once. Trimming took off 5 bases at V and 6 bases at J, with 23 bases between the two ends. The CDR3 covers 17 residues. In germline, CDR1 is SEHNR, CDR2 FQNEAQ (reference sequence). The V gene is TRBV7-9, the J gene TRBJ2-1, with D perhaps TRBD2 (6 bases). This specimen consisted of PBMCs, obtained approximately 130 days after transplant. The clonotype was recovered from a human patient who received an intestinal transplant, so some T cells may come from the graft donor. As DNA, the CDR3 is TGTGCCAGCAGCCTTACCAGACCGACGGGAGAATTCAATGAGCAGTTCTTC. Translation gives CASSLTRPTGEFNEQFF.